This T cell receptor (beta chain) stems from a study of control samples from healthy donors and cancer patients. Trimming removed 10 bases at V and 0 bases at J, with 16 bases between. This CDR3 has 15 residues. CDR1 is LNHDA, CDR2 SQIVND, per germline (reference sequence). TCRdb keeps only in-frame clones here, not all; method: immunoSEQ multiplex PCR. The sample yields roughly 180,000 clones, 90% to 95% seen once. The rearrangement joins TRBV19 to TRBJ1-3; no clear D. Material for sequencing was blood. The TCR sequence derives from a woman aged 18-35 years in good health. The CDR3 is CATSLGRYSGNTIYF. DNA for the CDR3: TGTGCCACCTCCCTCGGACGGTACTCTGGAAACACCATATATTTT.